These 12 T cell receptor beta chains share one sample of origin, sequenced in a study of T cell changes during pregnancy in multiple sclerosis. The table came from immunoSEQ multiplex PCR; TCRdb's copy has only in-frame clones and leaves some out. This table has 57,000 or so clones, just over 90% appearing once. Source: peripheral blood, taken in the second trimester of pregnancy. The receptors shown here come from a female donor with multiple sclerosis, enrolled in a pregnancy study.

CDR3 residues: CASSEWSPPAYEQYF. CDR3 sequence (DNA): TGTGCCAGCAGTGAATGGTCGCCCCCGGCCTACGAGCAGTACTTC. The V and J genes are TRBV25-1 and TRBJ2-7; D ambiguous. CDR1 is MGHDK and CDR2 is SYGVNS in the germline V gene. Deletions cut 1 base from V and 2 bases from J, with 12 bases between. The CDR3 runs to 15 residues.

The chain uses TRBV6-1 and TRBJ2-1, with 8 bases matching TRBD1. J was trimmed by 4 bases and V by 7 bases; bases with no gene match: 6. CDR1 and CDR2 (germline): MNHNS, SASEGT. This CDR3 is 14 amino acids long. The CDR3 loop reads CASNRDRLYNEQFF. The DNA of the CDR3 is TGTGCCAGCAACCGGGACAGGCTTTACAATGAGCAGTTCTTC.

The rearrangement joins TRBV5-1 to TRBJ1-3, with D possibly matching TRBD1 (5 bases). Per germline, CDR1 SGHRS and CDR2 YFSETQ. Between the trimmed V and J ends, which lost 4 bases and 4 bases, there was a span of 18 bases. CDR3 size: 16 residues. This chain's CDR3 is CASSPPLVGGGNTIYF. Here the CDR3 DNA reads TGCGCCAGCAGCCCCCCGCTTGTCGGGGGAGGAAACACCATATATTTT.

The rearrangement joins TRBV10-3 to TRBJ1-2, with TRBD1 matching 7 bases. CDR3 size: 13 residues. Trimming cost V 10 bases and J 4 bases; bases outside gene matches: 9. The germline V gene has CDR1 ENHRY and CDR2 SYGVKD. CDR3 sequence reads: CANSGQLSYGYTF. CDR3 nucleotide sequence: TGTGCCAACTCGGGACAGTTAAGCTATGGCTACACCTTC.

V gene TRBV27 combines with J gene TRBJ1-1; D remains unclear. V shed 6 bases and J shed 4 bases, with 12 bases lying between them. This CDR3 has 13 amino acids. CDR1 and CDR2 from the germline V gene are MNHEY and SMNVEV (reference sequence). The CDR3 loop reads CASSLGVGTEAFF. CDR3 coding DNA: TGTGCCAGCAGCCTAGGTGTTGGCACTGAAGCTTTCTTT.

The J gene is TRBJ2-3, the V gene TRBV4-2, with 11 bases that match TRBD2. In germline, CDR1 is LGHNA, CDR2 YNFKEQ. J lost 0 bases, V lost 1 base, and 3 bases had no gene match. The CDR3 is 17 residues long. The CDR3 loop is CASSQASGGPSTDTQYF. The CDR3, as DNA: TGTGCCAGCAGCCAAGCTAGCGGGGGGCCTAGCACAGATACGCAGTATTTT.

V and J are TRBV28 and TRBJ1-1, with a weak D call TRBD1 (5 bases). The V gene's germline CDR1 is MDHEN and CDR2 SYDVKM. Trimming took off 5 bases at V and 10 bases at J, with 20 bases between the two ends. The CDR3 covers 14 residues. The CDR3 sequence: CASSTPGSRRGAFF. The CDR3 DNA sequence: TGTGCCAGCAGTACCCCCGGGAGCCGTAGGGGAGCTTTCTTT.

The CDR3 here is CASSSARGGGLLSEQYF. The CDR3 nucleotides read TGTGCCAGCAGCTCCGCTCGAGGAGGGGGCCTCCTTAGCGAGCAGTACTTC. The rearrangement links TRBV5-4 to TRBJ2-7; D perhaps matches TRBD1 (7 bases). Trimming stripped 3 bases from V and 6 bases from J, with 25 bases between. The germline V gene has CDR1 SGHNT and CDR2 YYREEE (reference sequence). The CDR3 contains 17 residues. Complete variable domain (other parts from reference TRBV5-4 and TRBJ2-7): ETGVTQSPTHLIKTRGQQVTLRCSSQSGHNTVSWYQQALGQGPQFIFQYYREEENGRGNFPPRFSGLQFPNYSSELNVNALELDDSALYLCASSSARGGGLLSEQYFGPGTRLTVT.

The chain is built from TRBV6-1 and TRBJ2-3; TRBD2 might be the D (6 bases). The CDR3 runs 15 residues. Germline CDR1 reads MNHNS; CDR2 reads SASEGT. Trimming shortened V by 10 bases and J by 0 bases, and 17 bases separated the two germline ends. DNA of the CDR3: TGTGCCACCTCTAGGGCGGGGACCAGCACAGATACGCAGTATTTT. Translated: CATSRAGTSTDTQYF.

The chain uses TRBV14 and TRBJ2-1; 9 bases align to TRBD1. Germline V gene data show CDR1 as SGHDN and CDR2 as FVKESK. V gave up 4 bases and J gave up 7 bases; unmatched junction bases: 8. CDR3 length: 15 amino acids. The DNA of the CDR3 is TGTGCCAGCAGCCCCAACAGGGGGCCCTTTAATGAGCAGTTCTTC. Protein sequence: CASSPNRGPFNEQFF.

CDR3 sequence (DNA): TGTGCCAGCAGCCCCGACAGTTATGAAGCTTTCTTT. It is translated as CASSPDSYEAFF. The chain links TRBV11-2 to TRBJ1-1; tentative D call: TRBD1 (5 bases). Trimming took 5 bases from V and 7 from J, leaving 11 bases between them. CDR1 and CDR2 (germline): SGHAT, FQNNGV. The CDR3 is 12 residues long.

The chain uses TRBV7-2 and TRBJ1-5; no clear D gene. Trimming removed 1 base at V and 5 bases at J, with 3 bases between. CDR3 size: 12 residues. CDR1 SGHTA and CDR2 FQGNSA come from the germline V gene. DNA of the CDR3: TGTGCCAGCAGCTTAGACTATCAGCCCCAGCATTTT. Protein sequence: CASSLDYQPQHF.